Here is one TCR beta chain with its context. The CDR3 is 14 amino acids. Germline loops: CDR1 SEHNR, CDR2 FQNEAQ (reference sequence). V lost 1 base, J lost 3 bases, and 9 bases lay in between. Measured with immunoSEQ multiplex PCR; TCRdb has only the in-frame clones, and not every one. Of tens of thousands of clones detected, just over 90% appear once; the ten largest clones hold less than 2.5%. The sample belongs to a study of T cell changes during pregnancy in multiple sclerosis. The genes are TRBV7-9 and TRBJ2-5; D perhaps matches TRBD1 (6 bases). The origin of this receptor is a female donor in good health, enrolled as a control in a pregnancy study. This material consisted of peripheral blood, taken in the second trimester of pregnancy. The CDR3, as DNA: TGTGCCAGCAGCTTAGGGCAGGGGAAAGAGACCCAGTACTTC. It translates to CASSLGQGKETQYF.